The clone carrying this T cell receptor (beta chain) was seen a few times. As yet, its antigen is unknown. Germline CDR1 is SQVTM and CDR2 is ANQGSEA. This CDR3 comprises 14 residues. The V and J ends lost 7 bases and 5 bases, in that order; junction bases with no gene match: 6. This specimen comes from a study of beta chain features in type 1 diabetes. The study, taken as a whole, reports: Resolution of whether HLA type affects TCRB rearrangement was not achieved here. Shorter TCRB CDR3s, moderately but significantly so, marked every one of the four CD4+ subsets in Type 1 diabetes patients.

All sorted populations exceeded 95% purity. Expressed TCRB transcripts were sequenced, since all the RNA that had been isolated was reverse transcribed. Only in-frame clones appear in the TCRdb table, and some are missing; sequencing was by immunoSEQ multiplex PCR. Of over 650,000 clones in the sample, about 14% were seen once. The sequence derives from a man between 18 and 29 years old with type 1 diabetes. This rearrangement joins TRBV29-1 to TRBJ1-5, with 12 bases matching TRBD1. Input material: naive CD4+ T cells from blood. The DNA of the CDR3 is TGCAGCGGCCGGGACAGGGGGCCCCATCAGCCCCAGCATTTT. This codes for CSGRDRGPHQPQHF.